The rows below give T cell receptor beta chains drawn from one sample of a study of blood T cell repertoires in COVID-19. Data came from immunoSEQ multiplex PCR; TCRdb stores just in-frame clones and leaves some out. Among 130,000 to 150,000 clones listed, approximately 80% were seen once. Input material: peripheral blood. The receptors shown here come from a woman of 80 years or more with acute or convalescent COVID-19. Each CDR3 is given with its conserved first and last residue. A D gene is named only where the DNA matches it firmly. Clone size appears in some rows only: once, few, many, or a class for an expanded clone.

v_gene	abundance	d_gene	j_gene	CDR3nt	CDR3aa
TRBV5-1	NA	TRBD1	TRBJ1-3	TGCGCCAGCAGCTGGGACAGCTCTGGAAACACCATATATTTT	CASSWDSSGNTIYF
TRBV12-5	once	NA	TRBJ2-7	TGTGCTAGTGGTGCGGACTCAGGGGTCTACGAGCAGTACTTC	CASGADSGVYEQYF
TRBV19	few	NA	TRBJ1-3	TGTGCCAGTAGTGGTATTAGCTCTGGAAACACCATATATTTT	CASSGISSGNTIYF
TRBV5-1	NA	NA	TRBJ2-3	TGCGCCAGCAAACCCAGAAACACAGATACGCAGTATTTT	CASKPRNTDTQYF
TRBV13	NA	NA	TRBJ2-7	TGTGCCAGCAGCCCCGAGGGTGGGGACTCCTACGAGCAGTACTTC	CASSPEGGDSYEQYF
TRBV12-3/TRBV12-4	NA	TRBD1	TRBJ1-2	TGTGCCAGCAGTTTTCCAGGGGGCTATGGCTACACCTTC	CASSFPGGYGYTF
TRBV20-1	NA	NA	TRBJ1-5	TGCAGTGCTAGTAACTCTCCCGAAGATCAGCCCCAGCATTTT	CSASNSPEDQPQHF
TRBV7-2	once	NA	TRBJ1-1	TGTGCCAGCAGCTCCAACAGGGACACTGAAGCTTTCTTT	CASSSNRDTEAFF
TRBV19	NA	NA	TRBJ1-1	TGTGCCAGTAGTCCGGGGAGGGATGGCACTGAAGCTTTCTTT	CASSPGRDGTEAFF
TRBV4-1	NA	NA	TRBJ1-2	TGCGCCAGCAACCAAGTGGCAGGGATGGTAAATGGCTACACCTTC	CASNQVAGMVNGYTF
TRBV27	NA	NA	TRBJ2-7	TGTGCCAGCAGTTTTGGCGGGTTAACCTACGAGCAGTACTTC	CASSFGGLTYEQYF
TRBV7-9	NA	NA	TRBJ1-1	TGTGCCAGCAGCCCGCGGGCCGGTCGGAACACTGAAGCTTTCTTT	CASSPRAGRNTEAFF
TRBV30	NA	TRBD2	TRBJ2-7	TGTGCCTGGAGTGGGCTAGCGGGGGCTTACGAGCAGTACTTC	CAWSGLAGAYEQYF
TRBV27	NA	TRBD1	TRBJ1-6	TGTGCCAGCAGGGGACAGGGACCCTATAATTCACCCCTCCACTTT	CASRGQGPYNSPLHF
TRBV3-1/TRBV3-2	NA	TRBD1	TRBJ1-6	TGTGCCAGCAGCCAATGGGACAGGGTAGCTTCACCCCTCCACTTT	CASSQWDRVASPLHF
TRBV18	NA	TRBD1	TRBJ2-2	TGTGCCAGCTCACCCCCTCGACAGGGCACCGGGGAGCTGTTTTTT	CASSPPRQGTGELFF
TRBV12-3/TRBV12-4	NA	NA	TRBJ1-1	TGTGCCAGCAGTTCAGGGGTGAACACTGAAGCTTTCTTT	CASSSGVNTEAFF
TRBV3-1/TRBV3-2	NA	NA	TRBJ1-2	TGTGCCAGCAGCCAAGGAGGCTATGGCTACACCTTC	CASSQGGYGYTF
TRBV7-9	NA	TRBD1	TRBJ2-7	TGTGCCAGCAGCACCGGGACAGCCTACTCCTACGAGCAGTACTTC	CASSTGTAYSYEQYF
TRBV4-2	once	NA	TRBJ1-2	TGTGCCAGCAGCCAAGATCAGGGGACGATTCATGGCTACACCTTC	CASSQDQGTIHGYTF
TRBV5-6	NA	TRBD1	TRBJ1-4	TGTGCCAGCAGCTTGGAGACAGGGGGGGATGAAAAACTGTTTTTT	CASSLETGGDEKLFF
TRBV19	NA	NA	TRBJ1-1	TGTGCCGGGGGGGCGGAAGGAGCTTTCTTT	CAGGAEGAFF
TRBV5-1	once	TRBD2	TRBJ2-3	TGCGCCAGCAGCCCTATATCTAGCGGGGGGGTAGCGGGATGGACAGATACGCAGTATTTT	CASSPISSGGVAGWTDTQYF
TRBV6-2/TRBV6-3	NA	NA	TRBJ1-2	TGTGCCAGCAGCCCCACTTCGGGAGGCGCCTATGGCTACACCTTC	CASSPTSGGAYGYTF
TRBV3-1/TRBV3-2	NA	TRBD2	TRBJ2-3	TGTGCCAGCAGCCAAGCTACTAGCGGGGGGGCCAATACGCAGTATTTT	CASSQATSGGANTQYF
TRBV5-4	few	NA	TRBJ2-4	TGTGCCAGCAGCTCAGGACTAGGGGGAATCGGGATTCAGTACTTC	CASSSGLGGIGIQYF
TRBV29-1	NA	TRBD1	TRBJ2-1	TGCAGCGCCGATTCTGAGGACAGGGTTGACTACAATGAGCAGTTCTTC	CSADSEDRVDYNEQFF
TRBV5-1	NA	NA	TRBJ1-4	TGCGCCAGCAGCTCGGGGGTTAATGAAAAACTGTTTTTT	CASSSGVNEKLFF
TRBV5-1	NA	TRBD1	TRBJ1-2	TGCGCCAGCAGCCCCAATAGACAGGGGGATGGCTACACCTTC	CASSPNRQGDGYTF
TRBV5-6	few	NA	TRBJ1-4	TGTGCCAGCAGCAGTGCGGGGTTAAATGAAAAACTGTTTTTT	CASSSAGLNEKLFF
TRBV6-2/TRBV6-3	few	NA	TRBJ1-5	TGTGCCAGCAGTTACCCACGGCAGGGAGGACAGCCCCAGCATTTT	CASSYPRQGGQPQHF
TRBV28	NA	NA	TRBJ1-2	TGTGCCAGCAGTTTACGCGTTAACTATGGCTACACCTTC	CASSLRVNYGYTF
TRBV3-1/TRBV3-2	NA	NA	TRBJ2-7	TGTGCCAGCAGCCAGCCCGGGCAGGGGTTAGTCTACGAGCAGTACTTC	CASSQPGQGLVYEQYF
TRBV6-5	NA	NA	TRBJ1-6	TGTGCCAGCACAAGGGGTAATTCACCCCTCCACTTT	CASTRGNSPLHF
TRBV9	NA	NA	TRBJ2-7	TGTGCCAGCAGCGAGGGGGAGGGAATACCGCCCTACGAGCAGTACTTC	CASSEGEGIPPYEQYF
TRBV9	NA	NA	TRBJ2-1	TGTGCCAGCAGCGAGGGGTTAGTCAATGAGCAGTTCTTC	CASSEGLVNEQFF
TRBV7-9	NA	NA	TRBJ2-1	TGTGCCAGCAGCAACGCGGGCAATGAGCAGTTCTTC	CASSNAGNEQFF
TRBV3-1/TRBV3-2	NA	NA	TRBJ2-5	TGTGCCAGCAGTCGAGGGACTCGGGGGACCCAGTACTTC	CASSRGTRGTQYF
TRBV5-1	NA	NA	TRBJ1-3	TGCGCCAGCAGCTCACTAAGCACAGGGCCAGGAAACACCATATATTTT	CASSSLSTGPGNTIYF
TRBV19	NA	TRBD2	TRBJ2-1	TGTGCCAGTAGTCCTAGCGGGGGGGCCTACAATGAGCAGTTCTTC	CASSPSGGAYNEQFF
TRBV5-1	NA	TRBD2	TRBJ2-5	TGCGCCAGCAGCCGAGGGACTAACCAAGAGACCCAGTACTTC	CASSRGTNQETQYF